The 10 T cell receptor beta chains listed next were all sequenced from one sample in a study of cytomegalovirus exposure and HLA in healthy donors. Only in-frame clones appear in the TCRdb table, and some are missing; sequencing was by immunoSEQ multiplex PCR. The sample has about 97,000 clones; over 85% are singletons. Material for sequencing was PBMCs. The receptors stem from a woman aged 18 to 35 in good health and CMV-seronegative.

The chain links TRBV10-3 to TRBJ2-3; TRBD2 is a possible D gene (5 bases). Trimming removed 5 bases at V and 7 bases at J, with 19 bases between. This CDR3 spans 15 amino acids. Germline lookup yields CDR1 ENHRY and CDR2 SYGVKD. CDR3 DNA: TGTGCCATCAGTTTAGACGAAGCGGTTCGGAATACGCAGTATTTT. Its protein product is CAISLDEAVRNTQYF.

The rearrangement joins TRBV15 to TRBJ2-7; 8 bases fit TRBD1. This CDR3 comprises 16 residues. Germline V gene data show CDR1 as LNHNV and CDR2 as YYDKDF (reference sequence). Trimming took 1 base from V and 3 from J; bases not matched to a gene: 8. DNA for the CDR3: TGTGCCACCAGCAGAGGGCCTAAGACAGGGGACTACGAGCAGTACTTC. Amino acid sequence: CATSRGPKTGDYEQYF.

The count of this clone is one. The same CDR3 arises from other DNA sequences in this sample as well. The chain employs TRBV5-1 and TRBJ1-4; 7 bases map to TRBD1. The CDR3 loop spans 14 amino acids. V trimming: 0 bases; J trimming: 5 bases; junction bases outside the gene matches: 1. Per the germline V gene, CDR1 is SGHRS and CDR2 is YFSETQ. The chain's CDR3 is CASSLAGGNEKLFF. The CDR3 DNA reads TGCGCCAGCAGCTTGGCAGGGGGGAATGAAAAACTGTTTTTT.

The chain recombines TRBV6-5 with TRBJ1-1, with TRBD1 matching over 7 bases. Trimming cost V 1 base and J 4 bases; bases outside gene matches: 9. The CDR3 contains 16 residues. The V gene's germline CDR1 is MNHEY and CDR2 SVGAGI. For the CDR3, the DNA is TGTGCCAGCAGTTACTTCTTGACGACAGGGAGCACTGAAGCTTTCTTT. Its protein is CASSYFLTTGSTEAFF.

The chain uses TRBV5-1 and TRBJ1-2; no definite D call. CDR1 SGHRS and CDR2 YFSETQ come from the germline V gene. The CDR3 has 13 amino acids. The ends were cut back, 2 bases at V and 3 bases at J, with 8 bases in the middle. As DNA, the CDR3 is TGCGCCAGCAGCTTTGACACCTACTATGGCTACACCTTC. Encoded protein: CASSFDTYYGYTF.

The rearrangement links TRBV2 to TRBJ2-7; no definite D call. Trimming left V 6 bases short and J 0 bases short, with 6 bases between. This CDR3 spans 12 amino acids. Per the germline V gene, CDR1 is SNHLY and CDR2 is FYNNEI. CDR3 bases: TGTGCCAGCAGCCGGGTCTCCTACGAGCAGTACTTC. Protein product: CASSRVSYEQYF.

This clone came up once. This chain uses TRBV19 with TRBJ2-5; D might be TRBD1 (6 bases). The CDR3 contains 14 residues. The ends were cut back, 2 bases at V and 5 bases at J, with 12 bases in the middle. Germline CDR1 and CDR2: LNHDA and SQIVND (reference sequence). In nucleotides, the CDR3 is TGTGCCAGTAGTATACTGGACAGAGTGGAGACCCAGTACTTC. This gives the protein CASSILDRVETQYF.

The J gene is TRBJ1-1, the V gene TRBV11-2; perhaps TRBD1 as D (6 bases). Germline CDR1 and CDR2: SGHAT and FQNNGV. The CDR3 totals 16 residues. Trimming stripped 6 bases from V and 2 bases from J, with 19 bases between. The CDR3 DNA reads TGTGCCAGCAGTATCGGGGTGATTGGGGGCAACACTGAAGCTTTCTTT. It codes for CASSIGVIGGNTEAFF.

The chain combines TRBV7-9 with TRBJ2-1; 8 nucleotides match TRBD2. This CDR3 spans 17 amino acids. Trimming removed 5 bases from V and 0 bases from J; junction bases left unmatched: 9. Per germline, CDR1 SEHNR and CDR2 FQNEAQ (reference sequence). CDR3 loop: CASSDIGGGSSYNEQFF. The CDR3 DNA follows: TGTGCCAGCAGCGACATCGGGGGGGGCAGCTCCTACAATGAGCAGTTCTTC.

The chain combines TRBV4-1 with TRBJ2-1; 9 bases align to TRBD1. The V and J ends lost 4 bases and 5 bases, in that order; junction bases with no gene match: 6. The CDR3 is 15 amino acids. CDR1 is MGHRA, CDR2 YSYEKL, per germline. Here the CDR3 reads CASSLQGAAHNEQFF. Here the CDR3 DNA reads TGCGCCAGCAGCCTACAGGGGGCGGCCCACAATGAGCAGTTCTTC.